This entry lists 23 T cell receptor beta chains sequenced from one sample in a study of graft-versus-host responses after intestinal transplantation. Clones were sequenced by immunoSEQ multiplex PCR, and TCRdb holds only the in-frame ones, with some missing. The sample lists 9,000 to 10,000 clones, around 94% occurring once. This material consisted of PBMCs, taken 8 days after intestinal transplant. These receptors were taken from a human patient who received an intestinal transplant, so some T cells may come from the graft donor.

The rearrangement uses TRBV4-1 and TRBJ2-3, with D hard to call. From germline, CDR1 is MGHRA and CDR2 YSYEKL. Trimming removed 2 bases at V and 0 bases at J, with 6 bases between. This CDR3 spans 14 amino acids. The CDR3 spells CASSQRTSTDTQYF. The CDR3 bases are TGCGCCAGCAGCCAACGGACGAGCACAGATACGCAGTATTTT.

The chain links TRBV5-1 to TRBJ2-3, with D possibly matching TRBD2 (6 bases). This CDR3 comprises 13 residues. Germline V CDR1 and CDR2: SGHRS, YFSETQ. Trimming took off 7 bases at V and 6 bases at J, with 15 bases between the two ends. The CDR3 region has the DNA TGCGCCAGCGGGCGGGAAACGATGGATACGCAGTATTTT. Encoded protein: CASGRETMDTQYF.

In its sample, this clone was seen once. The chain uses TRBV7-9 and TRBJ1-2; tentative D call: TRBD1 (5 bases). V lost 4 bases to trimming and J lost 5 bases, with 17 bases between them. CDR3 length: 15 amino acids. Germline V CDR1 and CDR2: SEHNR, FQNEAQ (reference sequence). The CDR3 protein is CASSSDLGRAYGYTF. The CDR3 DNA sequence: TGTGCCAGCAGCTCAGATTTGGGCAGGGCTTATGGCTACACCTTC.

The CDR3 nucleotides read TGCGCCAGCAGCTTGGAAAATACAGGGGGTTACAATGAGCAGTTCTTC. This codes for CASSLENTGGYNEQFF. The chain has TRBV5-1 and TRBJ2-1; 8 nucleotides match TRBD1. Germline trimming cut 0 bases from V and 4 bases from J; bases unmatched to any gene: 6. Germline lookup yields CDR1 SGHRS and CDR2 YFSETQ. The CDR3 has 16 amino acids.

The rearrangement links TRBV6-1 to TRBJ2-7; D uncertain. Trimming removed 6 bases from V and 0 bases from J, with 9 bases in between. This CDR3 comprises 13 residues. Germline CDR1 reads MNHNS; CDR2 reads SASEGT. This CDR3 is CASSFTVSYEQYF. As DNA, the CDR3 is TGTGCCAGCAGCTTTACAGTCTCCTACGAGCAGTACTTC.

The chain has TRBV12-5 and TRBJ2-1; 8 bases align to TRBD1. Germline lookup yields CDR1 LGHNT and CDR2 FRNRAP. V dropped 3 bases and J dropped 8; count of bases not matched to a gene: 9. The CDR3 is 15 amino acids. As DNA, the CDR3 is TGTGCTAGTGGTTTAGATACAGGGGGATTGGATGAGCAGTTCTTC. Translated, it gives CASGLDTGGLDEQFF.

This chain uses TRBV28 with TRBJ2-3, with D unclear. The CDR3 has 15 amino acids. In germline, CDR1 is MDHEN, CDR2 SYDVKM. V shed 3 bases and J shed 2 bases, with 12 bases lying between them. In nucleotides, the CDR3 is TGTGCCAGCAGTTTTTCTGCTGCAATCACAGATACGCAGTATTTT. The encoded protein is CASSFSAAITDTQYF. The full variable domain, with the rest looked up from reference TRBV28 and TRBJ2-3, is DVKVTQSSRYLVKRTGEKVFLECVQDMDHENMFWYRQDPGLGLRLIYFSYDVKMKEKGDIPEGYSVSREKKERFSLILESASTNQTSMYLCASSFSAAITDTQYFGPGTRLTVL.

This clone has a single count. The chain uses TRBV13 and TRBJ2-3; 8 bases align to TRBD2. The CDR3 runs to 17 residues. The V gene's germline CDR1 is PRHDT and CDR2 FYEKMQ (reference sequence). V was pared by 5 bases and J by 4 bases, with 14 bases of the junction left unmatched. The DNA for the CDR3 is TGTGCCAGCAGCCTCTCGGTCTTATCGGGGGGGGCAGATACGCAGTATTTT. Encoded protein: CASSLSVLSGGADTQYF. The full variable domain, its missing parts supplied by reference TRBV13 and TRBJ2-3, is AAGVIQSPRHLIKEKRETATLKCYPIPRHDTVYWYQQGPGQDPQFLISFYEKMQSDKGSIPDRFSAQQFSDYHSELNMSSLELGDSALYFCASSLSVLSGGADTQYFGPGTRLTVL.

This rearrangement joins TRBV5-6 to TRBJ1-3, with a weak D call TRBD1 (6 bases). Germline V gene data show CDR1 as SGHDT and CDR2 as YYEEEE. V was cut by 2 bases and J by 0 bases, with 12 bases left in between. This CDR3 is built from 16 residues. The DNA for the CDR3 is TGTGCCAGCAGCTTCCCGGGACAACTCTCTGGAAACACCATATATTTT. The encoded protein is CASSFPGQLSGNTIYF.

The chain combines TRBV15 with TRBJ2-7; 10 bases line up with TRBD2. From germline, CDR1 is LNHNV and CDR2 YYDKDF (reference sequence). V gave up 0 bases and J gave up 3 bases; unmatched junction bases: 8. The CDR3 is 17 residues long. CDR3: CATSRDRTSGANYEQYF. The CDR3, as DNA: TGTGCCACCAGCAGAGATCGGACTAGCGGAGCCAACTACGAGCAGTACTTC.

The chain employs TRBV28 and TRBJ2-7; TRBD2 matches 11 bases. Germline V gene lookup returns CDR1 MDHEN and CDR2 SYDVKM. With V trimmed by 2 bases and J by 3 bases, 3 bases remained unmatched. CDR3 length: 15 residues. The DNA for the CDR3 is TGTGCCAGCAGTTTAGGGACTAGCGGCCACTACGAGCAGTACTTC. Amino acids: CASSLGTSGHYEQYF.

Notes on this clone: This specimen includes other DNA sequences encoding the same CDR3. This rearrangement joins TRBV6-1 to TRBJ1-4; possibly TRBD1 for D (6 bases). This CDR3 has 18 residues. Germline V lookup: CDR1 MNHNS, CDR2 SASEGT. The V and J ends lost 1 base and 2 bases respectively, with 17 bases between them. The CDR3 region has the DNA TGTGCCAGCAGTGAAGGTTGGGCGGGGGGGGCGACTAATGAAAAACTGTTTTTT. Protein: CASSEGWAGGATNEKLFF.

The J gene is TRBJ2-1, the V gene TRBV7-8, with 9 bases matching TRBD2. The CDR3 sequence is 18 residues long. Germline loops: CDR1 SGHVS, CDR2 FQNEAQ. Germline trimming cut 3 bases from V and 4 bases from J; bases unmatched to any gene: 13. The DNA for the CDR3 is TGTGCCAGCAGCTTTTCAGGGGGTTACCTAGCGGGATACAATGAGCAGTTCTTC. It encodes CASSFSGGYLAGYNEQFF.

V and J are TRBV13 and TRBJ1-1; 9 bases align to TRBD1. This CDR3 is 14 amino acids long. Germline V gene lookup returns CDR1 PRHDT and CDR2 FYEKMQ (reference sequence). J was trimmed by 5 bases and V by 8 bases; bases with no gene match: 9. CDR3 region: CASGRDRVGTEAFF. CDR3 DNA sequence: TGTGCCAGCGGCCGGGACAGGGTGGGGACTGAAGCTTTCTTT.

The CDR3 region is CASSHPPYNEQFF. In DNA form, the CDR3 reads TGCGCCAGCAGCCATCCACCTTACAATGAGCAGTTCTTC. The V gene is TRBV5-1, the J gene TRBJ2-1; D ambiguous. The CDR3 consists of 13 residues. CDR1 and CDR2 from the germline V gene are SGHRS and YFSETQ. V was cut by 4 bases and J by 4 bases, with 9 bases left in between.

This sequence joins TRBV28 and TRBJ2-5, with a weak D call TRBD2 (6 bases). The CDR3 is made up of 14 amino acids. V lost 3 bases and J lost 5, with 13 bases in between. In germline, CDR1 is MDHEN, CDR2 SYDVKM. CDR3 loop: CASSLGGRRETQYF. DNA of the CDR3: TGTGCCAGCAGTTTGGGAGGCAGGAGGGAGACCCAGTACTTC.

This chain's CDR3 is CASSQDIQSLNSYNEQFF. CDR3 sequence (DNA): TGTGCCAGCAGCCAAGATATTCAGAGCCTTAACTCCTACAATGAGCAGTTCTTC. This chain connects TRBV4-2 to TRBJ2-1; D unresolved. Germline CDR1 is LGHNA and CDR2 is YNFKEQ. The V and J ends lost 0 bases and 0 bases respectively, with 15 bases between them. The CDR3 has 18 amino acids.

The chain is built from TRBV7-2 and TRBJ2-3; D is perhaps TRBD2 (6 bases). CDR3 length equals 16 residues. Deletions cut 1 base from V and 5 bases from J, with 16 bases between. Looked up from germline, CDR1 is SGHTA and CDR2 is FQGNSA. The DNA of the CDR3 is TGTGCCAGCAGCTTAGGGGCTACGGGAGAGGAAGATACGCAGTATTTT. Translating it yields CASSLGATGEEDTQYF.

The J gene is TRBJ2-5, the V gene TRBV4-1, with D tentatively TRBD1 (5 bases). This CDR3 is built from 16 residues. The germline CDR1 and CDR2 sequences are MGHRA and YSYEKL. V shed 2 bases and J shed 1 base, with 14 bases lying between them. CDR3 in amino acids: CASSQSPAQGQETQYF. The DNA for the CDR3 is TGCGCCAGCAGCCAATCCCCTGCCCAGGGCCAAGAGACCCAGTACTTC.

The V and J genes are TRBV28 and TRBJ2-1; a weak D match, TRBD1 (5 bases). Trimming took off 10 bases at V and 4 bases at J, with 11 bases between the two ends. The CDR3 covers 12 residues. Germline values: CDR1 MDHEN, CDR2 SYDVKM. CDR3: CAISTAYNEQFF. The CDR3 nucleotides read TGTGCCATCTCGACAGCTTACAATGAGCAGTTCTTC.

CDR3 region: CASSLGFGEEKLFF. Written as DNA, the CDR3 is TGTGCCAGCAGCTTAGGATTTGGAGAGGAAAAACTGTTTTTT. The chain has TRBV11-2 and TRBJ1-4; no firm D call. The CDR3 is made up of 14 amino acids. The germline gives CDR1 SGHAT, CDR2 FQNNGV. V lost 1 base and J 8 bases, leaving 11 bases between the germline ends. Full variable domain (rest looked up from reference TRBV11-2 and TRBJ1-4): EAGVAQSPRYKIIEKRQSVAFWCNPISGHATLYWYQQILGQGPKLLIQFQNNGVVDDSQLPKDRFSAERLKGVDSTLKIQPAKLEDSAVYLCASSLGFGEEKLFFGSGTQLSVL.

J is TRBJ2-3 and V is TRBV29-1; 9 nucleotides match TRBD2. The germline gives CDR1 SQVTM, CDR2 ANQGSEA. The CDR3 is 15 amino acids. V trimming: 5 bases; J trimming: 2 bases; junction bases outside the gene matches: 8. The CDR3 sequence is CSVRGTSGYTDTQYF. The CDR3 DNA is TGCAGCGTTCGTGGAACTAGCGGGTACACAGATACGCAGTATTTT.

CDR3 nucleotides: TGTGCCAGCACCTTTAGTGGAAACATTCAGTACTTC. Protein product: CASTFSGNIQYF. V gene TRBV28 combines with J gene TRBJ2-4, with D hard to call. Per germline, CDR1 MDHEN and CDR2 SYDVKM. Trimming stripped 7 bases from V and 6 bases from J, with 10 bases between. The length of the CDR3 is 12 residues.